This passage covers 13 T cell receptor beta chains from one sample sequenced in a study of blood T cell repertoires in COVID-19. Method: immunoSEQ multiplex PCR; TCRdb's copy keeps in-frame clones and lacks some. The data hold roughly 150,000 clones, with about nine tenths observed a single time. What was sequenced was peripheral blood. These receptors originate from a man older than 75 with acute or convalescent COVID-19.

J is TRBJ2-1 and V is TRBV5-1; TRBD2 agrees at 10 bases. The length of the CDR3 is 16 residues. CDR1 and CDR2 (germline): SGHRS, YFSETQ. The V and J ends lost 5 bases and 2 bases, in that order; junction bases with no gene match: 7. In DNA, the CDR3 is TGCGCCAGCAGTGCCTCCCTAGCGGGGGCCTACAATGAGCAGTTCTTC. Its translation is CASSASLAGAYNEQFF.

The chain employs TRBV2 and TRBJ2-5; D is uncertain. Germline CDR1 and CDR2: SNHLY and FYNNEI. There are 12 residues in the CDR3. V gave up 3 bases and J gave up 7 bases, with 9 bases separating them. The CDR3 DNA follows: TGTGCCAGCAGTGAGGCGGTAGCGACCCAGTACTTC. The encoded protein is CASSEAVATQYF.

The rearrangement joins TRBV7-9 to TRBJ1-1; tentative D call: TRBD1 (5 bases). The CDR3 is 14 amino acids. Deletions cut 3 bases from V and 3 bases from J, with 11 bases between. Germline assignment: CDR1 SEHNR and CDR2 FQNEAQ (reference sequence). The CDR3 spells CASSFGGAHTEAFF. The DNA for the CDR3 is TGTGCCAGCAGCTTCGGGGGAGCACACACTGAAGCTTTCTTT. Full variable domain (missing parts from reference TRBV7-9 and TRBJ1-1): DTGVSQNPRHKITKRGQNVTFRCDPISEHNRLYWYRQTLGQGPEFLTYFQNEAQLEKSRLLSDRFSAERPKGSFSTLEIQRTEQGDSAMYLCASSFGGAHTEAFFGQGTRLTVV.

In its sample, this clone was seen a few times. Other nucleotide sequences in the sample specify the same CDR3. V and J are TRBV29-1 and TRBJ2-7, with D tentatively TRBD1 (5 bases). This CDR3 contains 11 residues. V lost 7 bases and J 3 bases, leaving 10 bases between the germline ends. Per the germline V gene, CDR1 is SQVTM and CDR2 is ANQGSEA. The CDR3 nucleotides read TGCAGCGGAGGACAAGACTACGAGCAGTACTTC. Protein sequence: CSGGQDYEQYF.

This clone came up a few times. CDR3 in amino acids: CASRRRGTYNSPLHF. CDR3 DNA: TGTGCCAGCAGACGTAGAGGAACCTATAATTCACCCCTCCACTTT. V is TRBV2 and J is TRBJ1-6; D is unclear. The CDR3 spans 15 residues. V lost 6 bases, J lost 2 bases, and 11 bases lay in between. Per the germline V gene, CDR1 is SNHLY and CDR2 is FYNNEI.

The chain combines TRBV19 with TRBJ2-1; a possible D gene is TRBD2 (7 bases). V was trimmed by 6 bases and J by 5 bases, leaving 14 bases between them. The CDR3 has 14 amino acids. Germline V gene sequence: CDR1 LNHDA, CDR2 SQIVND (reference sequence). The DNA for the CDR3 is TGTGCCAGTAGAACCCCGGGGGGCCACAATGAGCAGTTCTTC. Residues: CASRTPGGHNEQFF.

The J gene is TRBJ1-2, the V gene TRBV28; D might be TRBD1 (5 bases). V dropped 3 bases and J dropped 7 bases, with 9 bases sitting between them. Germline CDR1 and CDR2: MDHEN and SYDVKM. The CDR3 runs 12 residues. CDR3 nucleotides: TGTGCCAGCAGTTTTGGGGGGTTTGGCTACACCTTC. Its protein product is CASSFGGFGYTF.

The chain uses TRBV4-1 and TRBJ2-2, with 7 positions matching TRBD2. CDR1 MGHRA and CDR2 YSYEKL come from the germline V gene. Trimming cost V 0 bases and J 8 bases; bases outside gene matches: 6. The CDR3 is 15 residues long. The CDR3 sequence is CASSQDRGVSGELFF. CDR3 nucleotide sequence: TGCGCCAGCAGCCAAGATCGGGGGGTGAGTGGGGAGCTGTTTTTT.

CDR3 region: CASDQGPYYSNQPQHF. The CDR3 DNA is TGCGCCAGTGACCAGGGTCCCTATTATAGCAATCAGCCCCAGCATTTT. The rearrangement links TRBV10-1 to TRBJ1-5, with D perhaps matching TRBD1 (5 bases). The germline gives CDR1 WNHNN, CDR2 SYGVQD (reference sequence). V lost 9 bases and J lost 0, with 18 bases in between. CDR3 size: 16 residues.

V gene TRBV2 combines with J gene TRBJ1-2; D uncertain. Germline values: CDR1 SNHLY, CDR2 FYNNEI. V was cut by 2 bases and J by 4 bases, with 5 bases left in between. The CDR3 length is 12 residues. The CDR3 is CASSEPLYGYTF. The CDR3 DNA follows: TGTGCCAGCAGTGAACCCCTCTATGGCTACACCTTC.

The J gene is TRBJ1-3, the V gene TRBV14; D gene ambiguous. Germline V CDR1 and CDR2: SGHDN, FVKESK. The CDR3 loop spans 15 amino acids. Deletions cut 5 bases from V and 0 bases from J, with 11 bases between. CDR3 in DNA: TGTGCCAGCAGCGAGACTCGGGGCTCTGGAAACACCATATATTTT. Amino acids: CASSETRGSGNTIYF.

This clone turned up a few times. Here the CDR3 reads CASRDSVQPQHF. The CDR3 bases are TGTGCCAGCAGAGACTCGGTCCAGCCCCAGCATTTT. The gene calls are TRBV28 and TRBJ1-5; D is ambiguous. This CDR3 comprises 12 residues. Germline assignment: CDR1 MDHEN and CDR2 SYDVKM. Trimming took off 6 bases at V and 7 bases at J, with 10 bases between the two ends.

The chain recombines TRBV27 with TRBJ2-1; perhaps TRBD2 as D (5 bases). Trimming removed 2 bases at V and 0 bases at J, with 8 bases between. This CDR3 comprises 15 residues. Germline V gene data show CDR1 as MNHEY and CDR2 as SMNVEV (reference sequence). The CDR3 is CASSLEGYSYNEQFF. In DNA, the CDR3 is TGTGCCAGCAGTTTAGAGGGCTACTCCTACAATGAGCAGTTCTTC.